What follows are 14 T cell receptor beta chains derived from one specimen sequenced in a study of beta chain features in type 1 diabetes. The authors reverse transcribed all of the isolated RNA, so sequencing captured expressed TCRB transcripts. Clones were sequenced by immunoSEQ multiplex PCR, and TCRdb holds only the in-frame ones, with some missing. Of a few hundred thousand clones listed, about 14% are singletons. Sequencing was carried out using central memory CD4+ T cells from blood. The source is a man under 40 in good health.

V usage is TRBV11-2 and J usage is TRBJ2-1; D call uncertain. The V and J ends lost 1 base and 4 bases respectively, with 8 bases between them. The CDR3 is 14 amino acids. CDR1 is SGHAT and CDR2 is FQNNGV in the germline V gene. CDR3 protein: CASSLGWEYNEQFF. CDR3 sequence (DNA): TGTGCCAGCAGCTTAGGCTGGGAATACAATGAGCAGTTCTTC.

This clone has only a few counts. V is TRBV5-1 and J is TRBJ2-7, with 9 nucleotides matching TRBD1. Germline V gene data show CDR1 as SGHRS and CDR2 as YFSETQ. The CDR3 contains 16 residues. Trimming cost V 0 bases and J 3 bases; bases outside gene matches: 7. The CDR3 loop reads CASSLGGGTGNYEQYF. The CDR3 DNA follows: TGCGCCAGCAGCTTGGGTGGCGGGACAGGGAACTACGAGCAGTACTTC. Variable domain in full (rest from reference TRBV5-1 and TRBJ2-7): KAGVTQTPRYLIKTRGQQVTLSCSPISGHRSVSWYQQTPGQGLQFLFEYFSETQRNKGNFPGRFSGRQFSNSRSEMNVSTLELGDSALYLCASSLGGGTGNYEQYFGPGTRLTVT.

The CDR3 DNA is TGTGCCAGCAGTTGGTCGGGACAGAACTCCTACGAGCAGTACTTC. Protein product: CASSWSGQNSYEQYF. J is TRBJ2-7 and V is TRBV25-1; the match to TRBD1 covers 7 bases. This CDR3 is built from 15 residues. V lost 5 bases and J lost 0; bases outside the gene matches: 7. The germline gives CDR1 MGHDK, CDR2 SYGVNS.

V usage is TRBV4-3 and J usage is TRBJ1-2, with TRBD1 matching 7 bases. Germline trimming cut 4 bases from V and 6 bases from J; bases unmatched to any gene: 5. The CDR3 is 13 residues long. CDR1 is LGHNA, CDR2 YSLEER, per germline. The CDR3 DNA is TGCGCCAGCAGCCGTACAGGGGAAAATGGCTACACCTTC. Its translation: CASSRTGENGYTF.

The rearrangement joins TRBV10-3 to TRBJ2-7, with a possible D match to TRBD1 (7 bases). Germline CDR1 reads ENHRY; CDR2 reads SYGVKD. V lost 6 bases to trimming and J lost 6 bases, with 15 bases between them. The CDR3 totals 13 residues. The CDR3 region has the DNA TGTGCCATCAGGGGACAGTCCGGGAGCGAGCAGTACGTC. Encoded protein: CAIRGQSGSEQYV.

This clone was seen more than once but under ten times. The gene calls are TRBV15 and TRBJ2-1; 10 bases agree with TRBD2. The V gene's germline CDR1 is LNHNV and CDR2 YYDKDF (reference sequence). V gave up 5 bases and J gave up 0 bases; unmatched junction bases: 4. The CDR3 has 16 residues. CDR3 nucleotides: TGTGCCACCAGCCGGACTAGCGGCAGCTCCTACAATGAGCAGTTCTTC. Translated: CATSRTSGSSYNEQFF.

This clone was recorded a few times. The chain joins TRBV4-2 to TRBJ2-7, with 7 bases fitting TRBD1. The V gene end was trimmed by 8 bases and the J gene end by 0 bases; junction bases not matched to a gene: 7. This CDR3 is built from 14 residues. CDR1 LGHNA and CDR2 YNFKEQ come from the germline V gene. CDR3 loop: CASGGQLSSYEQYV. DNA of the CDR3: TGTGCCAGCGGGGGACAGTTGAGCTCCTACGAGCAGTACGTC.

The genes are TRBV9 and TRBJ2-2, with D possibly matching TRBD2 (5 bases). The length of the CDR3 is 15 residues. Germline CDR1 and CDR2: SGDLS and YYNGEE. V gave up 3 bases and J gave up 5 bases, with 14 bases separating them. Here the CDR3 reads CASSANGMGTGELFF. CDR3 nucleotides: TGTGCCAGCAGCGCTAACGGGATGGGGACCGGGGAGCTGTTTTTT. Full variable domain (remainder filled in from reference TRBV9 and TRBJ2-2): DSGVTQTPKHLITATGQRVTLRCSPRSGDLSVYWYQQSLDQGLQFLIQYYNGEERAKGNILERFSAQQFPDLHSELNLSSLELGDSALYFCASSANGMGTGELFFGEGSRLTVL.

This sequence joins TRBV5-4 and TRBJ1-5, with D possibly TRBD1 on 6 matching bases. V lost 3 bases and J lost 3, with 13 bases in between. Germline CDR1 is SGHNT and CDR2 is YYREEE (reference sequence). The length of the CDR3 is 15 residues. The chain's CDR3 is CASSSKPGANQPQHF. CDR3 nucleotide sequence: TGTGCCAGCAGCTCGAAGCCAGGGGCCAATCAGCCCCAGCATTTT.

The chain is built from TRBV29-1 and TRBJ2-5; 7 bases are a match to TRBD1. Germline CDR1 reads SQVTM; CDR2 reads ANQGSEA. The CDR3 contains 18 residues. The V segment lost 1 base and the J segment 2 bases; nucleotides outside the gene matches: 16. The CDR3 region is CSVEGIGSGQHSQETQYF. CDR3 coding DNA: TGCAGCGTTGAAGGGATCGGGTCGGGACAGCACAGTCAAGAGACCCAGTACTTC.

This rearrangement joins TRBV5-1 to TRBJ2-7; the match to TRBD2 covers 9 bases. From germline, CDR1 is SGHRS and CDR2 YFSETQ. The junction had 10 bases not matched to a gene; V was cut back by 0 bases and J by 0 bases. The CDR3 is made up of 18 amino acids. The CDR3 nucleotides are TGCGCCAGCAGCTTGGAACCTAGCGGGGAGCTTAGCTCCTACGAGCAGTACTTC. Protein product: CASSLEPSGELSSYEQYF. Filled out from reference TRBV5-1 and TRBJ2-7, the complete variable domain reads KAGVTQTPRYLIKTRGQQVTLSCSPISGHRSVSWYQQTPGQGLQFLFEYFSETQRNKGNFPGRFSGRQFSNSRSEMNVSTLELGDSALYLCASSLEPSGELSSYEQYFGPGTRLTVT.

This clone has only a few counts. The CDR3: CASSSTGTAKNIQYF. DNA for the CDR3: TGCGCCAGCAGCTCGACAGGGACAGCCAAAAACATTCAGTACTTC. J is TRBJ2-4 and V is TRBV5-1; 7 bases agree with TRBD1. Germline V gene lookup returns CDR1 SGHRS and CDR2 YFSETQ. CDR3 size: 15 residues. V lost 3 bases to trimming and J lost 0 bases; unmatched junction nucleotides: 3.

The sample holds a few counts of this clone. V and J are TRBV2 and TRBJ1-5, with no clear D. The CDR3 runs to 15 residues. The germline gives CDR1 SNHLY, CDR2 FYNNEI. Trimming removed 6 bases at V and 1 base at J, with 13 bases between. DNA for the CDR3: TGTGCCAGCAGAAACGGTGGGCTGAGCAATCAGCCCCAGCATTTT. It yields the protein CASRNGGLSNQPQHF. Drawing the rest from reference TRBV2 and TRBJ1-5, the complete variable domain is EPEVTQTPSHQVTQMGQEVILRCVPISNHLYFYWYRQILGQKVEFLVSFYNNEISEKSEIFDDQFSVERPDGSNFTLKIRSTKLEDSAMYFCASRNGGLSNQPQHFGDGTRLSIL.

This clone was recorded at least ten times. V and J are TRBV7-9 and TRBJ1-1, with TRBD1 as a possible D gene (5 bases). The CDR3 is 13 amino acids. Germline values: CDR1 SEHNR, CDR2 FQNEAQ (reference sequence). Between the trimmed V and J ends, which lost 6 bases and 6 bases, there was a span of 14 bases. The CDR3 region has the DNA TGTGCCAGCAGTTGGGTTCGGGGCTCTGAAGCTTTCTTT. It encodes CASSWVRGSEAFF.